Listed here is a single T cell receptor (beta chain). Its antigen is unknown. This sample is drawn from a study of T cell responses to AZD1222 COVID-19 vaccine. About the study: Pooling was applied to second doses at about 4 or about 12 weeks. General study findings and limits: CD4 TCRs covered the whole spike, strongest at regions 160-218 and 743-854. Donor demographics were predominantly white British with a female majority; clonal diversity may be underestimated. Unmutated variant regions are reportedly the target of nearly half of TCRs that are spike-specific.

Trimming cost V 2 bases and J 2 bases, with 1 base left between them. CDR3 length: 11 amino acids. CDR1 and CDR2 from the germline V gene are SGHRS and YFSETQ. Sequencing was performed with immunoSEQ multiplex PCR; in TCRdb, only in-frame clones are kept and a portion is missing. The data show around 100,000 clones, about nine tenths seen once. The rearrangement joins TRBV5-1 to TRBJ2-5, with D unclear. The receptor was isolated from an adult in good health. The specimen comprised peripheral blood, sampled on day 0 of AZD1222 vaccination. CDR3 DNA sequence: TGCGCCAGCAGCTTTCAAGAGACCCAGTACTTC. It codes for CASSFQETQYF.